Listed here are 28 T cell receptor beta chains from one sample, sequenced in a study of post-analysis software for immune sequencing data. Points from the study as a whole: Comparison of patients with controls showed about 5 TRBV segments more frequent in patients, TRBV5-6, TRBV5-1 and TRBV20-1 among them.

These receptors are not linked to any known antigen. Tagging with unique molecular identifiers was a feature of the TCR beta cDNA libraries. TCRdb called the PCR reads again in MiXCR, with one record for every CDR3 protein. There are approximately 660,000 distinct CDR3 sequences in the sample; around 64% occur only once, and over 9% lies in the top ten. Material for sequencing was blood. These TCRs come from a girl aged 2-10 years with multiple sclerosis.

This chain uses TRBV29-1 with TRBJ2-1, with D unclear. The CDR3 has 11 amino acids. Trimming took 4 bases from V and 8 from J, leaving 9 bases between them. Germline V gene data show CDR1 as SQVTM and CDR2 as ANQGSEA. CDR3 loop: CSVGAGDEQFF. CDR3 DNA sequence: TGCAGCGTTGGCGCTGGGGATGAGCAGTTCTTC.

The gene calls are TRBV3-1 and TRBJ1-2; 8 bases match TRBD1. The CDR3 contains 15 residues. V lost 0 bases and J lost 8; bases outside the gene matches: 8. Germline lookup yields CDR1 LGHDT and CDR2 YNNKEL (reference sequence). CDR3 nucleotide sequence: TGTGCCAGCAGCCAAGAAACAGGGGGGTCTGGAGGCTACACCTTC. It codes for CASSQETGGSGGYTF.

In DNA form, the CDR3 reads TGCAGTGCTAGCGGTAGCAGGAACTCCTACGAGCAGTACTTC. This codes for CSASGSRNSYEQYF. This chain uses TRBV20-1 with TRBJ2-5, with D unclear. The end of the DNA fits TRBJ2-7 better, so the J call may be wrong. Germline V lookup: CDR1 DFQATT, CDR2 SNEGSKA (reference sequence). The CDR3 length is 14 residues.

This clonotype was recorded many times. The V and J genes are TRBV7-8 and TRBJ2-5; 7 bases line up with TRBD2. CDR3 length equals 16 residues. The V gene end was trimmed by 4 bases and the J gene end by 0 bases; junction bases not matched to a gene: 8. Germline lookup yields CDR1 SGHVS and CDR2 FQNEAQ. CDR3 sequence (DNA): TGTGCCAGCAGCTCCAGCGGGGTCTGGTACCAAGAGACCCAGTACTTC. It encodes CASSSSGVWYQETQYF.

V gene TRBV2 combines with J gene TRBJ2-1; 7 nucleotides line up with TRBD2. Germline CDR1 and CDR2: SNHLY and FYNNEI. The trim removed 2 bases at V and 3 bases at J, leaving 4 bases unmatched. There are 15 residues in the CDR3. CDR3: CASSERASGYNEQFF. The CDR3 nucleotides are TGTGCCAGCAGTGAAAGGGCTAGCGGCTACAATGAGCAGTTCTTC.

The gene calls are TRBV12-5 and TRBJ2-7; 11 nucleotides align to TRBD2. Trimming removed 6 bases from V and 4 bases from J; junction bases left unmatched: 8. This CDR3 has 15 residues. Germline values: CDR1 LGHNT, CDR2 FRNRAP. The CDR3 protein is CASGPRLAGIYEQYF. The CDR3 DNA is TGTGCTAGTGGGCCAAGACTAGCGGGGATATACGAGCAGTACTTC.

V is TRBV10-3 and J is TRBJ2-5, with D perhaps being TRBD1 or TRBD2 (5 bases each). Germline V gives CDR1 ENHRY, CDR2 SYGVKD. V was trimmed by 4 bases and J by 2 bases, leaving 14 bases between them. CDR3 size: 15 residues. CDR3 protein: CAISGRDGSQETQYF. DNA of the CDR3: TGTGCCATCAGTGGACGGGACGGGTCGCAAGAGACCCAGTACTTC.

The CDR3 loop reads CSARVGGPQREQYF. In DNA form, the CDR3 reads TGCAGTGCTAGAGTTGGGGGGCCCCAGAGGGAGCAGTACTTC. The chain joins TRBV20-1 to TRBJ2-7, with D perhaps given as TRBD1 or TRBD2 (6 bases each). In germline, CDR1 is DFQATT, CDR2 SNEGSKA (reference sequence). Trimming removed 1 base from V and 7 bases from J, with 17 bases in between. The length of the CDR3 is 14 residues.

The J gene is TRBJ2-7, the V gene TRBV20-1, with 10 bases that match TRBD2. Per germline, CDR1 DFQATT and CDR2 SNEGSKA (reference sequence). Trimming cost V 2 bases and J 0 bases; bases outside gene matches: 7. This CDR3 has 16 residues. CDR3 DNA sequence: TGCAGTGCTAGACCAGGACTAGCGGAGGCCTCCTACGAGCAGTACTTC. Translating gives CSARPGLAEASYEQYF.

This rearrangement joins TRBV20-1 to TRBJ2-1; 7 bases match TRBD2. Trimming at V came to 3 bases and at J to 1 base, leaving 9 bases not matched to a gene. The germline V gene has CDR1 DFQATT and CDR2 SNEGSKA (reference sequence). There are 16 residues in the CDR3. The CDR3 sequence: CSASGSGGRSYNEQFF. The CDR3 DNA sequence: TGCAGTGCTAGCGGGTCTGGCGGGAGATCCTACAATGAGCAGTTCTTC.

This clonotype occurred a few times. V usage is TRBV5-1 and J usage is TRBJ1-1, with D maybe TRBD1 (5 bases). CDR3 length: 12 residues. CDR1 is SGHRS and CDR2 is YFSETQ in the germline V gene. V lost 9 bases, J lost 1 base, and 10 bases lay in between. This chain's CDR3 is CATREGNTEAFF. The CDR3 region has the DNA TGCGCCACCAGGGAGGGGAACACTGAAGCTTTCTTT.

The CDR3 nucleotides read TGCGCCAGCAGCTTAACCGGGACAGGCCTAAATTCACCCCTCCACTTT. As protein: CASSLTGTGLNSPLHF. The chain couples TRBV5-1 to TRBJ1-6, with 8 bases fitting TRBD1. V dropped 2 bases and J dropped 7; count of bases not matched to a gene: 8. The CDR3 consists of 16 residues. The germline CDR1 and CDR2 sequences are SGHRS and YFSETQ.

This clonotype was counted a single time. This chain connects TRBV7-8 to TRBJ2-5; D is uncertain. V was pared by 2 bases and J by 6 bases, with 4 bases between. CDR3 size: 11 residues. Germline lookup yields CDR1 SGHVS and CDR2 FQNEAQ. In nucleotides, the CDR3 is TGTGCCAGCAGCTTAACGAAGACCCAGTACTTC. Its protein product is CASSLTKTQYF.

V is TRBV20-1 and J is TRBJ2-1, with 10 bases aligning to TRBD2. The V and J ends lost 3 bases and 6 bases, in that order; junction bases with no gene match: 5. The CDR3 spans 14 residues. Looked up from germline, CDR1 is DFQATT and CDR2 is SNEGSKA (reference sequence). The CDR3 DNA is TGCAGTGCTAGTCCGCCTAGCGGGAGCAATGAGCAGTTCTTC. Its protein product is CSASPPSGSNEQFF.

The gene calls are TRBV29-1 and TRBJ1-1; D possibly corresponds to TRBD1 (5 bases). CDR3 length: 13 amino acids. Trimming shortened V by 7 bases and J by 4 bases, and 16 bases separated the two germline ends. In germline, CDR1 is SQVTM, CDR2 ANQGSEA. In nucleotides, the CDR3 is TGCAGCGGTCTACAGGTTAAGGGCACTGAAGCTTTCTTT. Translated, it gives CSGLQVKGTEAFF.

This clonotype was observed a few times. The rearrangement joins TRBV27 to TRBJ2-1, with D perhaps being TRBD1 or TRBD2 (5 bases each). The V gene's germline CDR1 is MNHEY and CDR2 SMNVEV (reference sequence). The CDR3 has 13 amino acids. V was trimmed by 7 bases and J by 8 bases, leaving 15 bases between them. The DNA for the CDR3 is TGTGCCAGCACCCTCTCATCGGGACATGAGCAGTTCTTC. Translation: CASTLSSGHEQFF.

This rearrangement joins TRBV6-5 to TRBJ1-1; no reliable D call. Looked up from germline, CDR1 is MNHEY and CDR2 is SVGAGI. The CDR3 is made up of 15 amino acids. V was shortened by 2 bases and J by 0 bases, with 10 bases between the two germline ends. Here the CDR3 DNA reads TGTGCCAGCAGTTACACCGGGCCACTGAACACTGAAGCTTTCTTT. The encoded protein is CASSYTGPLNTEAFF.

This clonotype came up a few times. A junction end diverges from the germline sequence, so it may reflect a read error. This rearrangement joins TRBV27 to TRBJ2-7; tentative D call: TRBD1 (7 bases). Germline lookup yields CDR1 MNHEY and CDR2 SMNVEV (reference sequence). The CDR3 is made up of 14 amino acids. Here the CDR3 DNA reads TGTGCCAGCCGTTTTCAGGGGGGCCGATTAGGGCAGTACTTC. Protein sequence: CASRFQGGRLGQYF.

V and J are TRBV6-1 and TRBJ2-4; D not resolved. Trimming took 2 bases from V and 4 from J, leaving 9 bases between them. The CDR3 is made up of 14 amino acids. In germline, CDR1 is MNHNS, CDR2 SASEGT. The CDR3 bases are TGTGCCAGCAGTGAACCCCTCCAAAAAAACATTCAGTACTTC. This translates into CASSEPLQKNIQYF.

The rearrangement links TRBV29-1 to TRBJ2-3; a weak D match, TRBD2 (5 bases). The germline V gene encodes CDR1 SQVTM and CDR2 ANQGSEA. CDR3 length: 12 residues. V lost 7 bases to trimming and J lost 6 bases, with 14 bases between them. Here the CDR3 DNA reads TGCAGCGCCCGATCGGGGTCGGATACGCAGTATTTT. It is translated as CSARSGSDTQYF.

This chain connects TRBV12-3 or TRBV12-4 to TRBJ1-2, with no clear D. V lost 8 bases and J 4 bases, leaving 2 bases between the germline ends. The CDR3 runs 9 residues. The chain's CDR3 is CASGYGYTF. In DNA, the CDR3 is TGTGCCAGCGGCTATGGCTACACCTTC.

The chain links TRBV5-1 to TRBJ2-3; D unresolved. With 0 bases removed from V and 4 bases from J, the gap between germline ends came to 9 bases. The CDR3 sequence is 14 residues long. CDR1 SGHRS and CDR2 YFSETQ come from the germline V gene. CDR3 nucleotide sequence: TGCGCCAGCAGCTTGGGAGGAGTGCCAGATACGCAGTATTTT. Protein product: CASSLGGVPDTQYF.

The chain joins TRBV3-1 to TRBJ2-7; TRBD1 might be the D (6 bases). From germline, CDR1 is LGHDT and CDR2 YNNKEL (reference sequence). Trimming took off 6 bases at V and 1 base at J, with 13 bases between the two ends. The CDR3 extends over 14 amino acids. Here the CDR3 DNA reads TGTGCCAGCAGACCTGCCAGGGGTTCCTACGAGCAGTACTTC. Protein product: CASRPARGSYEQYF.

The J gene is TRBJ1-5, the V gene TRBV4-1, with TRBD1 as a possible D gene (5 bases). This CDR3 has 15 amino acids. Looked up from germline, CDR1 is MGHRA and CDR2 is YSYEKL. Between the trimmed V and J ends, which lost 1 base and 7 bases, there was a span of 14 bases. This chain's CDR3 is CASSQVGAAGQPQHF. The CDR3 DNA follows: TGCGCCAGCAGCCAAGTCGGGGCAGCGGGCCAGCCCCAGCATTTT.

V and J are TRBV5-1 and TRBJ1-2; no clear D gene. The germline V gene has CDR1 SGHRS and CDR2 YFSETQ. The CDR3 is 14 residues long. The V end lost 9 bases, the J end lost 4 bases, and 19 bases lay between the germline ends. The DNA for the CDR3 is TGCGCCACCAGAGCGGGAGGATCGATCTATGGCTACACCTTC. As protein: CATRAGGSIYGYTF. The full variable domain, completed using reference TRBV5-1 and TRBJ1-2, is KAGVTQTPRYLIKTRGQQVTLSCSPISGHRSVSWYQQTPGQGLQFLFEYFSETQRNKGNFPGRFSGRQFSNSRSEMNVSTLELGDSALYLCATRAGGSIYGYTFGSGTRLTVV.

The chain is built from TRBV28 and TRBJ2-1, with D possibly being TRBD1 or TRBD2 (5 bases each). Trimming cost V 6 bases and J 10 bases, with 13 bases left between them. CDR3 length: 12 amino acids. Germline-derived CDR1 and CDR2 are MDHEN and SYDVKM. The CDR3 region is CASREGFGEQFF. CDR3 bases: TGTGCCAGCAGAGAGGGGTTCGGGGAGCAGTTCTTC.

V usage is TRBV7-2 and J usage is TRBJ2-1; possible D gene TRBD2, 5 bases. CDR1 and CDR2 (germline): SGHTA, FQGNSA. V gave up 5 bases and J gave up 2 bases, with 10 bases separating them. This CDR3 region has 14 residues. For the CDR3, the DNA is TGTGCCAGCAGCCGAGGGCGGACCTACAATGAGCAGTTCTTC. Residues: CASSRGRTYNEQFF.

The chain combines TRBV6-5 with TRBJ1-1; D unclear. Germline V gene data show CDR1 as MNHEY and CDR2 as SVGAGI. The CDR3 is 17 amino acids. Trimming removed 1 base from V and 1 base from J, with 16 bases in between. This chain's CDR3 is CASSYFPRGEKNTEAFF. The CDR3 nucleotides read TGTGCCAGCAGTTACTTCCCCCGGGGAGAAAAGAACACTGAAGCTTTCTTT.